This T cell receptor (beta chain) was obtained from a study of T cell repertoires in aging, cancer and after chemotherapy. Study overall: Chronic lymphocytic leukemia patients on fludarabine- or bendamustine-based regimens gave paired samples before and after chemotherapy.

V was pared by 0 bases and J by 5 bases, with 8 bases between. CDR3 length: 15 amino acids. Germline CDR1 ENHRY, CDR2 SYGVKD. Multiplex touch-down PCR with TRB-A/B primers amplified rearranged V-D-J TRB sequences. Each CDR3 protein is one row after TCRdb ran MiXCR on the multiplex PCR reads. Seen here are about 4,800 distinct CDR3 sequences, around 26% observed once, and the top ten hold 47%. Study outcomes and limitations: Age-matched healthy donors had significantly more diverse, less clonal blood TCR repertoires than untreated cancer patients. No conclusions about immunological memory after chemotherapy can be drawn from the repertoire data. In hematological cancer patients, infiltrated lymphoid organs may have impaired thymic emigration or peripheral T cell expansion.

This clonotype was observed a handful of times. What it recognizes is unknown. Peripheral blood genomic DNA, not sorted cells or RNA, was the template. This TCR was recovered from a human donor with a blood cancer. Sequenced input: blood. V gene TRBV10-3 combines with J gene TRBJ1-6; D call uncertain. CDR3 amino acids: CAISESTDNNSPLHF. CDR3 in DNA: TGTGCCATCAGTGAGTCGACCGATAATAATTCACCCCTCCACTTT.